One sample yielded the 7 T cell receptor beta chains listed below, sequenced in a study of technical replicates of blood from several donors. Some clones are missing from TCRdb's copy, which holds only in-frame ones; the method was immunoSEQ multiplex PCR. Among tens of thousands of clones listed, 92% were seen once. The sequenced sample was PBMCs. These TCRs come from a human donor in good health. Some clones in this sample may be carry-over from other donors' samples.

The gene calls are TRBV4-2 and TRBJ2-5; 7 bases are a match to TRBD1. CDR1 LGHNA and CDR2 YNFKEQ come from the germline V gene. Trimming cost V 4 bases and J 4 bases; bases outside gene matches: 12. The CDR3 has 16 amino acids. The CDR3 DNA follows: TGTGCCAGCAGCCGAGGGACAGTCACTTCTCGAGAGACCCAGTACTTC. Translating gives CASSRGTVTSRETQYF.

This sequence joins TRBV7-9 and TRBJ2-5, with TRBD2 identical over 10 bases. After removal of 5 bases from V and 5 bases from J, the junction contained 8 bases not matched to a gene. Germline V gene data show CDR1 as SEHNR and CDR2 as FQNEAQ (reference sequence). The CDR3 runs to 15 residues. The CDR3 DNA reads as TGTGCCAGCAGCGACCAGCGGGAGGGCCGTGAGACCCAGTACTTC. Protein product: CASSDQREGRETQYF. The full variable domain, completed using reference TRBV7-9 and TRBJ2-5, is DTGVSQNPRHKITKRGQNVTFRCDPISEHNRLYWYRQTLGQGPEFLTYFQNEAQLEKSRLLSDRFSAERPKGSFSTLEIQRTEQGDSAMYLCASSDQREGRETQYFGPGTRLLVL.

V gene TRBV6-6 combines with J gene TRBJ1-2, with D perhaps TRBD1 (6 bases). The CDR3 loop spans 15 amino acids. Trimming stripped 0 bases from V and 6 bases from J, with 14 bases between. Germline V gives CDR1 MNHNY, CDR2 SVGAGI (reference sequence). CDR3 sequence: CASSYSQGSYDGYTF. CDR3 bases: TGTGCCAGCAGTTACTCACAGGGCTCGTATGATGGCTACACCTTC.

This clone was seen once. The chain is built from TRBV7-2 and TRBJ2-7; weak D call: TRBD2 (5 bases). The CDR3 contains 13 residues. Trimming pared 1 base from V and 6 bases from J, leaving 10 bases between. The V gene's germline CDR1 is SGHTA and CDR2 FQGNSA. The CDR3 DNA follows: TGTGCCAGCAGCTTAGAGAGGGCCCGCGAGCAGTACTTC. Translated: CASSLERAREQYF.

The rearrangement joins TRBV7-9 to TRBJ2-5; possible D gene TRBD2, 6 bases. The CDR3 contains 16 residues. Germline V gene lookup returns CDR1 SEHNR and CDR2 FQNEAQ (reference sequence). Trimming shortened V by 3 bases and J by 2 bases, and 16 bases separated the two germline ends. DNA for the CDR3: TGTGCCAGCAGCTTGGCGGGTGCGGGGCCACAAGAGACCCAGTACTTC. Protein: CASSLAGAGPQETQYF.

CDR3 DNA sequence: TGCGCCAGCAGCTACCGGACGGGAAACACTGAAGCTTTCTTT. This gives the protein CASSYRTGNTEAFF. The chain employs TRBV5-1 and TRBJ1-1; D gene unclear. V lost 3 bases to trimming and J lost 2 bases, with 11 bases between them. The germline gives CDR1 SGHRS, CDR2 YFSETQ. The CDR3 loop spans 14 amino acids. The full variable domain, with the rest looked up from reference TRBV5-1 and TRBJ1-1, is KAGVTQTPRYLIKTRGQQVTLSCSPISGHRSVSWYQQTPGQGLQFLFEYFSETQRNKGNFPGRFSGRQFSNSRSEMNVSTLELGDSALYLCASSYRTGNTEAFFGQGTRLTVV.

The gene calls are TRBV11-2 and TRBJ2-6, with no clear D. Germline loops: CDR1 SGHAT, CDR2 FQNNGV. The CDR3 is 14 amino acids. Deletions cut 2 bases from V and 4 bases from J, with 6 bases between. The CDR3 DNA sequence: TGTGCCAGCAGCTTATGGCTGGGGGCCAACGTCCTGACTTTC. This codes for CASSLWLGANVLTF.